This T cell receptor beta chain was obtained from a study of Ad26.COV2.S vaccination and SARS-CoV-2 variants. J gave up 2 bases and V 4 bases, and 6 bases lay outside the gene matches. The CDR3 has 15 amino acids. Looked up from germline, CDR1 is SGHTA and CDR2 is FQGNSA. Regarding this clone: What it recognizes is unknown.

Using immunoSEQ multiplex PCR, the repertoire was profiled, and TCRdb retains in-frame clones only, with some absent. The sample records 350,000 to 450,000 clones, 85% being singletons. Treatment reported: roughly 20 received Ad26.COV2.S at low or high dose, single or two shots; roughly five received placebo; per-sample allocation not given. Sampling occurred on day 63 after the first vaccine or placebo injection. Based in Boston, the donor was an adult of 18-55 years. Immunization relied on an Ad26 vector, which expressed Wuhan-strain SARS-CoV-2 spike. Study-wide points: Vaccine recipients posted higher spike-specific TCR breadth than their placebo counterparts.

This clonotype was obtained from a person aged 18-65 years who received the Ad26.COV2.S COVID-19 vaccine or a placebo. This specimen consisted of peripheral blood, obtained in a trial of Ad26.COV2.S vaccine versus placebo. The chain uses TRBV7-2 and TRBJ2-7, with 9 bases lining up with TRBD2. The CDR3 region has the DNA TGTGCCAGCAGCTATCGGAGCGGGGGGACCTACGAGCAGTACTTC. Encoded protein: CASSYRSGGTYEQYF.